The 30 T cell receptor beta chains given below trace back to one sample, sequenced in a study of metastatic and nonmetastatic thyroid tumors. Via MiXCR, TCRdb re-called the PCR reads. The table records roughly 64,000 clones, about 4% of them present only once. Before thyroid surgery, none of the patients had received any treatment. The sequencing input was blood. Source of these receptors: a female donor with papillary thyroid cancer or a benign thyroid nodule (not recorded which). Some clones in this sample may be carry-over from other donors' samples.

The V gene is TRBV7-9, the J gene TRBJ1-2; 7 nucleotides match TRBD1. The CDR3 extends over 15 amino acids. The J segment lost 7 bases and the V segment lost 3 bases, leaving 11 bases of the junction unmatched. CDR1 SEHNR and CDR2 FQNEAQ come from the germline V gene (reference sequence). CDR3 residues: CASSFGYRGRAGYTF. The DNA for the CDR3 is TGTGCCAGCAGCTTCGGCTACAGGGGACGCGCTGGCTACACCTTC.

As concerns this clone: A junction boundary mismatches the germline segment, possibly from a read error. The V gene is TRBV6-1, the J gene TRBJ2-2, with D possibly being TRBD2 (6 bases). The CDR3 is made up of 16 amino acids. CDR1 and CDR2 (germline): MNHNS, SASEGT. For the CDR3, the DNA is TGTGCCAGCAGTGAAGCGCACGGGTGCGGGGCCGGGGAGCTGCTTTTT. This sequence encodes CASSEAHGCGAGELLF.

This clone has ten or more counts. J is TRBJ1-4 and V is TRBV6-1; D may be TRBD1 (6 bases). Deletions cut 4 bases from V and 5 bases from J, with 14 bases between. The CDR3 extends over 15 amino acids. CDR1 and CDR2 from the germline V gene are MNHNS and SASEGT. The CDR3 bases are TGTGCCAGCAGTGTCGACAGGAAACAAAATGAAAAACTGTTTTTT. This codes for CASSVDRKQNEKLFF.

CDR3 loop: CASSYSRGYGYTF. The CDR3 nucleotides read TGTGCCAGCAGTTACTCGAGGGGGTATGGCTACACCTTC. This chain joins TRBV6-5 and TRBJ1-2; possible D gene TRBD1, 6 bases. Germline assignment: CDR1 MNHEY and CDR2 SVGAGI. Trimming stripped 0 bases from V and 5 bases from J, with 7 bases between. The length of the CDR3 is 13 residues.

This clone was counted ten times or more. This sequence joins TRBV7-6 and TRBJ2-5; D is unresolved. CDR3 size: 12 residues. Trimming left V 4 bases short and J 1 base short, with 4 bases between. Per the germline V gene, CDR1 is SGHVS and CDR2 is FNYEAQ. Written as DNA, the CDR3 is TGTGCCAGCAGCTCGGTCCAAGAGACCCAGTACTTC. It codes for CASSSVQETQYF.

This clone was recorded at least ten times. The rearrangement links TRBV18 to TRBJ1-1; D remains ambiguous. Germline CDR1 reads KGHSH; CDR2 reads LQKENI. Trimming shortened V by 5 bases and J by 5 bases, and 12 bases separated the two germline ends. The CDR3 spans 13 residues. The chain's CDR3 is CASSSLRFTEAFF. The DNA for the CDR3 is TGTGCCAGCTCATCCCTGAGGTTTACTGAAGCTTTCTTT.

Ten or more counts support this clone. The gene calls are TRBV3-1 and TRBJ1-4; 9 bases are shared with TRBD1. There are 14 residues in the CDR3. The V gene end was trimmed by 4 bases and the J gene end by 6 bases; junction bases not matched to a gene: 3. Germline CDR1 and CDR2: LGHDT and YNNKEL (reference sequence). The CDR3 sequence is CASSPGTGYEKLFF. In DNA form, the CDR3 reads TGTGCCAGCAGCCCCGGGACAGGGTATGAAAAACTGTTTTTT.

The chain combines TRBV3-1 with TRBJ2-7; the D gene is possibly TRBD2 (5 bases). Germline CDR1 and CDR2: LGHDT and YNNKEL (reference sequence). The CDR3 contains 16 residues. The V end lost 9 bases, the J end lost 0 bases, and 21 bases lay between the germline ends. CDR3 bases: TGTGCCAGACCGTCTACTTTGAGCGGCAGCTCCTACGAGCAGTACTTC. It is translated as CARPSTLSGSSYEQYF.

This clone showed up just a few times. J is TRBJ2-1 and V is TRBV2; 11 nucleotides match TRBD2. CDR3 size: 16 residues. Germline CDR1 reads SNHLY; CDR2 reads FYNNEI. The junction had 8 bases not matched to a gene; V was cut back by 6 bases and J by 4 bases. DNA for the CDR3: TGTGCCAGCAGGATCCCCACTAGCGGGAGTTACAATGAGCAGTTCTTC. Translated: CASRIPTSGSYNEQFF.

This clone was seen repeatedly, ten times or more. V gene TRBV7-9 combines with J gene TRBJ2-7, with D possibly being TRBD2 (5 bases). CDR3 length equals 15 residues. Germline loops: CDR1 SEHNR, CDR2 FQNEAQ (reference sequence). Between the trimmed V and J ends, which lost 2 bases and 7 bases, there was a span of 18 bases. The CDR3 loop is CASSLWPRAASEQYF. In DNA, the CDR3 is TGTGCCAGCAGCTTATGGCCTCGAGCGGCTAGTGAGCAGTACTTC.

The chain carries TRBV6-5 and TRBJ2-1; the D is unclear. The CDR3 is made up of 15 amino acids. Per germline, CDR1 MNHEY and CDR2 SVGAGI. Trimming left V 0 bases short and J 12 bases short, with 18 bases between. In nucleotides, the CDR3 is TGTGCCAGCAGTTACTCACGTACTTGTTACGGTTGGCAGTTCTTC. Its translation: CASSYSRTCYGWQFF.

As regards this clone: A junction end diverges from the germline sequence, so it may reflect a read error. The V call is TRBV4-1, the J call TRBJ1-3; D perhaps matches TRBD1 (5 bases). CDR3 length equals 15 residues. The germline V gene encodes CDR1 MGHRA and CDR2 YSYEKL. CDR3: CASRQEVRARDTIYF. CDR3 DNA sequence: TGCGCCAGCAGACAAGAGGTCAGGGCGCGAGACACCATATATTTT.

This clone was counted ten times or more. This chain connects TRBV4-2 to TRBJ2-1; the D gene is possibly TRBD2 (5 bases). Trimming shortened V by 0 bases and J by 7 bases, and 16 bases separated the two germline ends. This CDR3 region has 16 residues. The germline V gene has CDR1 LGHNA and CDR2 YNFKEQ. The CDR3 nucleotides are TGTGCCAGCAGCCAAGACTTCCTATCAGGACTTAATGAGCAGTTCTTC. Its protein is CASSQDFLSGLNEQFF.

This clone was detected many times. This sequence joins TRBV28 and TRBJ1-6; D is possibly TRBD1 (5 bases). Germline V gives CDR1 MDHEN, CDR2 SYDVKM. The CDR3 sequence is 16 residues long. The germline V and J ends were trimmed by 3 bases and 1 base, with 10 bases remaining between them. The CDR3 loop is CASSLGGESYNSPLHF. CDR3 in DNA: TGTGCCAGCAGTTTGGGGGGAGAGTCCTATAATTCACCCCTCCACTTT.

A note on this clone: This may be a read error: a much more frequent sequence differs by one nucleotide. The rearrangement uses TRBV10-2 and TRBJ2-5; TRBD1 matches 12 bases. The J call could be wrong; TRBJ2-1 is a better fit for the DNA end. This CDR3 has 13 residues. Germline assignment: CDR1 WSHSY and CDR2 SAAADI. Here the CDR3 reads CASTGTGGETQFF. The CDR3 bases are TGCGCCAGCACCGGGACAGGGGGCGAGACCCAGTTCTTC.

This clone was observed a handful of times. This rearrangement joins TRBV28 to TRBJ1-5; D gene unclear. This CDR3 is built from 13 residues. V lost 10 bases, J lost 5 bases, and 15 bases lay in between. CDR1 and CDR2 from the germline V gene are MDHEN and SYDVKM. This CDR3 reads CATLPLGHQPQHF. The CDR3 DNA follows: TGTGCCACCTTGCCTCTAGGGCATCAGCCCCAGCATTTT. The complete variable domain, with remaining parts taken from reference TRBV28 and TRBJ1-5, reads DVKVTQSSRYLVKRTGEKVFLECVQDMDHENMFWYRQDPGLGLRLIYFSYDVKMKEKGDIPEGYSVSREKKERFSLILESASTNQTSMYLCATLPLGHQPQHFGDGTRLSIL.

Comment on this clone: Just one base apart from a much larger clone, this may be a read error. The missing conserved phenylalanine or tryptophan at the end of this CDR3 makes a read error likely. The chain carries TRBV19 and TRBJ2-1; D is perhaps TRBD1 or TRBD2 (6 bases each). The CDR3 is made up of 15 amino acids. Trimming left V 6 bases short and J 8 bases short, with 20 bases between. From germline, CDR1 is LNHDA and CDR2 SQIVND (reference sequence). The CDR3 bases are TGTGCCAGTAGCGTCGGGGGCTCATCCCAGCATGAGCAGTTCCTC. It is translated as CASSVGGSSQHEQFL.

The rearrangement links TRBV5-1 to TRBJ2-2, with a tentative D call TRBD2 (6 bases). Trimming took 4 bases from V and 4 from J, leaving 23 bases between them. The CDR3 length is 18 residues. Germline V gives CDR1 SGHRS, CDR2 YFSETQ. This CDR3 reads CASSAGTGGMSVTGELFF. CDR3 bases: TGCGCCAGCAGCGCCGGGACTGGCGGGATGAGTGTCACCGGGGAGCTGTTTTTT.

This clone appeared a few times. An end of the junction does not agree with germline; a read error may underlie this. The CDR3 region is CVSSTQGVSYEQYF. The CDR3 DNA is TGTGTCAGTAGTACCCAGGGGGTCTCCTACGAGCAGTACTTC. The rearrangement joins TRBV19 to TRBJ2-7, with 7 bases that match TRBD1. CDR1 LNHDA and CDR2 SQIVND come from the germline V gene (reference sequence). There are 14 residues in the CDR3.

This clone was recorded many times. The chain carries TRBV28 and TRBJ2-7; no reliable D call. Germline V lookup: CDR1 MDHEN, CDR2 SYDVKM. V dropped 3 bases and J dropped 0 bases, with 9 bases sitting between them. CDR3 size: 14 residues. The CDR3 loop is CASSFLGPSYEQYF. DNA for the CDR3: TGTGCCAGCAGTTTCCTCGGGCCCTCCTACGAGCAGTACTTC.

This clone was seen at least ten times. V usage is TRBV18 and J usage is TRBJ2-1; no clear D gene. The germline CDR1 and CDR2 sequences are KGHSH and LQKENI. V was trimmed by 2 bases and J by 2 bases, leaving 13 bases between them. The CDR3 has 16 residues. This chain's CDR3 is CASSPGVKRTYNEQFF. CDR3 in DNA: TGTGCCAGCTCACCAGGGGTGAAACGAACCTACAATGAGCAGTTCTTC.

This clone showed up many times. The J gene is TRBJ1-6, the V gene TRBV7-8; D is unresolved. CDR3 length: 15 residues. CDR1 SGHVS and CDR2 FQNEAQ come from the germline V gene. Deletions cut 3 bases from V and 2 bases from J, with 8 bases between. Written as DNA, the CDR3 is TGTGCCAGCAGCTTTCGGGAGGCCTATAATTCACCCCTCCACTTT. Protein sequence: CASSFREAYNSPLHF.

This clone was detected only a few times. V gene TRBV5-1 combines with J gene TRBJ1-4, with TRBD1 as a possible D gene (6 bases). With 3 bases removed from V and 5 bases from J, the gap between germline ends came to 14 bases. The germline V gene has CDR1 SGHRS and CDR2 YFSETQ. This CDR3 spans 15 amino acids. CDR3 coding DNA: TGCGCCAGCAGCTCGACAGGTGTATGGAATGAAAAACTGTTTTTT. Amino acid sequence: CASSSTGVWNEKLFF.

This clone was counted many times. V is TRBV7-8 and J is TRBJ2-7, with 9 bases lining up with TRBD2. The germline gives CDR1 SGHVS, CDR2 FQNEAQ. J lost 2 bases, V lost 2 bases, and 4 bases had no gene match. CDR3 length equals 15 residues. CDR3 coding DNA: TGTGCCAGCAGCTTATGGGCGGGAGGGCCCTACGAGCAGTACTTC. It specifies CASSLWAGGPYEQYF.

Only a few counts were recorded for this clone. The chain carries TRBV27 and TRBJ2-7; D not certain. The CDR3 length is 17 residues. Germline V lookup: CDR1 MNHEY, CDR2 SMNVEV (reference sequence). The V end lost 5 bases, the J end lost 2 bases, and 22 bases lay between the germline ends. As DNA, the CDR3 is TGTGCCAGCAGTGGAAGAGGAATACGGACCGGACCCTACGAGCAGTACTTC. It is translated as CASSGRGIRTGPYEQYF.

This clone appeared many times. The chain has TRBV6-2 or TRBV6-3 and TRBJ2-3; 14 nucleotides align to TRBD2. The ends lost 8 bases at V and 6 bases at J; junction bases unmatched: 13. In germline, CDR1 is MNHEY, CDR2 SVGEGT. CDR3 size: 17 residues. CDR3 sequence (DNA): TGTGCCAGCTCCTACAGCGGGACTAGCGGGAGTGGGGATACGCAGTATTTT. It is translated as CASSYSGTSGSGDTQYF.

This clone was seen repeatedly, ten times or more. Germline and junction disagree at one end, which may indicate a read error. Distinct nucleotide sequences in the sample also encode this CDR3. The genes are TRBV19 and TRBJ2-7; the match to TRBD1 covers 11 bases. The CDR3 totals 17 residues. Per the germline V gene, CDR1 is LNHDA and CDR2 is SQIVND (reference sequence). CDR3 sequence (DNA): TGTGCCGGTAGTGGGACAGGGGGTCCTTCTCCGTCCTACGAGCAGTACTTC. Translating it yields CAGSGTGGPSPSYEQYF.

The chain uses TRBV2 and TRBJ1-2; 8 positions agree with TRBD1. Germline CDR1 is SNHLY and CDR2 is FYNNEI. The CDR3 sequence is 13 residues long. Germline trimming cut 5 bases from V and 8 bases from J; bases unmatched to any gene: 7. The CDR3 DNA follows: TGTGCCAGCAGTCCCGACAGGGGAGAGGGCTACACCTTC. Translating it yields CASSPDRGEGYTF.

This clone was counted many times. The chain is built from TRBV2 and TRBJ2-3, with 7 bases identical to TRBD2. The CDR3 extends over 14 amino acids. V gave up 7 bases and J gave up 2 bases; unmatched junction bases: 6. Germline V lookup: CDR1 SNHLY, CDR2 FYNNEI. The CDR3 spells CASTERGYTDTQYF. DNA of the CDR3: TGTGCCAGCACGGAGCGGGGATACACAGATACGCAGTATTTT. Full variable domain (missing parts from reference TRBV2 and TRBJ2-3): EPEVTQTPSHQVTQMGQEVILRCVPISNHLYFYWYRQILGQKVEFLVSFYNNEISEKSEIFDDQFSVERPDGSNFTLKIRSTKLEDSAMYFCASTERGYTDTQYFGPGTRLTVL.

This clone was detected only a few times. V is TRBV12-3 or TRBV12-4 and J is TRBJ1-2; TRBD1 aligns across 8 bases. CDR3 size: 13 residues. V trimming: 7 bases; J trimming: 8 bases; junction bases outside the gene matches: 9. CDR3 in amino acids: CASIYTGGQGYTF. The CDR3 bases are TGTGCCAGCATATATACAGGGGGACAAGGCTACACCTTC.